The clone carrying this T cell receptor beta chain was seen once. This sample is drawn from a study of blood T cell repertoires in COVID-19. Study-wide context: Material from acute and convalescent COVID-19 was sourced from the United States, Italy and Spain. Sources were T cells, B-cell-depleted T cells, or PBMCs; the material itself was cDNA or gDNA.

J lost 8 bases, V lost 2 bases, and 5 bases had no gene match. In germline, CDR1 is LNHDA, CDR2 SQIVND (reference sequence). CDR3 length equals 14 residues. As originally analysed: Amplification with reference gene primers provided the estimates of nucleated cell counts. This table comes from immunoSEQ multiplex PCR, and its TCRdb copy is limited to in-frame clones, with some not included. V, J and clone size derive from that table, while D and trimming were established from the DNA sequence. The sample yields around 99,000 clones, just under 90% seen once. Sequencing input: peripheral blood. This chain connects TRBV19 to TRBJ1-3; 8 bases align to TRBD1. This clonotype was obtained from a human donor in a cohort sampled during active COVID-19. The CDR3 is CASSISGGADTIYF. The CDR3 DNA sequence: TGTGCCAGTAGTATATCAGGGGGCGCGGACACCATATATTTT.